A single sample is the source of the 24 T cell receptor beta chains below, sequenced in a study of blood T cell repertoires in COVID-19 (dated by TCRdb to 2020 to 2022). The library was generated by the immunoSEQ multiplex PCR assay. Imported from immuneACCESS, the table was reduced by TCRdb to in-frame sequences with V and J called. These copies leave out some clones; in studies compared against another copy, an unresolved V gene accounts for under half, and the cause of the remainder is not known. This sample comprises 200,000 to 250,000 clones, 80% to 95% of them detected only once. Roughly 0.8% of the sample is taken by the ten largest. The specimen sequenced was peripheral blood. The receptor source for this set is a man aged 30 to 45 with COVID-19, enrolled during active disease.

The J gene is TRBJ1-1, the V gene TRBV5-4; D gene unclear. Trimming stripped 0 bases from V and 2 bases from J, with 11 bases between. Germline V gene sequence: CDR1 SGHNT, CDR2 YYREEE (reference sequence). The CDR3 covers 15 residues. The CDR3 protein is CASSLESRRNTEAFF. CDR3 bases: TGTGCCAGCAGCTTGGAGAGCCGGAGAAACACTGAAGCTTTCTTT.

The rearrangement links TRBV2 to TRBJ2-3; D is unresolved. CDR3 length: 12 amino acids. The ends were cut back, 7 bases at V and 4 bases at J, with 9 bases in the middle. Per germline, CDR1 SNHLY and CDR2 FYNNEI. CDR3 sequence (DNA): TGTGCCAGCAAAGAAGAGGCAGATACGCAGTATTTT. Translated: CASKEEADTQYF.

This clone was counted once. V is TRBV9 and J is TRBJ1-1, with TRBD1 identical over 9 bases. Germline-derived CDR1 and CDR2 are SGDLS and YYNGEE. The CDR3 sequence is 14 residues long. The junction had 5 bases not matched to a gene; V was cut back by 0 bases and J by 8 bases. The CDR3 protein is CASSVGGQGFEAFF. DNA for the CDR3: TGTGCCAGCAGCGTAGGGGGACAGGGCTTCGAAGCTTTCTTT.

Here the CDR3 reads CASSRQGAPGETQYF. The CDR3 DNA reads TGCGCCAGCAGTCGGCAGGGGGCGCCCGGAGAGACCCAGTACTTC. The chain employs TRBV5-1 and TRBJ2-5; 8 bases line up with TRBD1. Germline values: CDR1 SGHRS, CDR2 YFSETQ. The CDR3 length is 15 residues. Trimming removed 5 bases from V and 4 bases from J; junction bases left unmatched: 10.

The chain combines TRBV30 with TRBJ1-1; 8 positions agree with TRBD1. This CDR3 contains 13 residues. The V and J ends lost 4 bases and 4 bases, in that order; junction bases with no gene match: 5. The germline V gene encodes CDR1 GTSNPN and CDR2 SVGIG (reference sequence). CDR3 sequence: CAWTSDRATEAFF. CDR3 nucleotide sequence: TGTGCCTGGACTTCGGACAGGGCCACTGAAGCTTTCTTT.

This clone came up once. This chain connects TRBV5-1 to TRBJ2-5, with D unresolved. The CDR3 loop spans 14 amino acids. From germline, CDR1 is SGHRS and CDR2 YFSETQ. Deletions cut 0 bases from V and 1 base from J, with 7 bases between. CDR3 sequence: CASSLVEAQETQYF. CDR3 DNA sequence: TGCGCCAGCAGCTTGGTAGAGGCCCAAGAGACCCAGTACTTC.

The rearrangement joins TRBV6-5 to TRBJ1-2; the D gene is possibly TRBD1 (5 bases). Trimming left V 2 bases short and J 8 bases short, with 12 bases between. The CDR3 is 13 residues long. Germline V gene lookup returns CDR1 MNHEY and CDR2 SVGAGI. CDR3 in amino acids: CASSYVRDGGYTF. The DNA of the CDR3 is TGTGCCAGCAGTTACGTGCGGGACGGCGGCTACACCTTC.

The V and J genes are TRBV6-5 and TRBJ1-5; 8 bases fit TRBD1. The V gene's germline CDR1 is MNHEY and CDR2 SVGAGI. The V and J ends lost 6 bases and 6 bases, in that order; junction bases with no gene match: 10. The CDR3 covers 15 residues. CDR3 coding DNA: TGTGCCAGCAGGCACCTTGACAGGGGTATTCAGCCCCAGCATTTT. Its protein product is CASRHLDRGIQPQHF.

The rearrangement joins TRBV6-5 to TRBJ2-1; 13 bases are shared with TRBD2. Trimming cost V 1 base and J 7 bases; bases outside gene matches: 4. The CDR3 sequence is 16 residues long. From germline, CDR1 is MNHEY and CDR2 SVGAGI. The CDR3 protein is CASSYLLAGGPNEQFF. CDR3 DNA: TGTGCCAGCAGTTACTTACTAGCGGGGGGGCCTAATGAGCAGTTCTTC.

The CDR3 DNA follows: TGCAGCGTTGAAGTTGGCCAGGGTTACGGCTACACCTTC. Translating gives CSVEVGQGYGYTF. The chain employs TRBV29-1 and TRBJ1-2, with D perhaps TRBD1 (5 bases). Germline assignment: CDR1 SQVTM and CDR2 ANQGSEA. Trimming took off 1 base at V and 8 bases at J, with 14 bases between the two ends. The CDR3 is 13 amino acids.

The chain links TRBV5-1 to TRBJ2-7; 13 bases agree with TRBD2. This CDR3 has 16 amino acids. Trimming removed 3 bases from V and 3 bases from J; junction bases left unmatched: 6. Germline lookup yields CDR1 SGHRS and CDR2 YFSETQ. The CDR3 is CASSYLLAGGDYEQYF. The DNA for the CDR3 is TGCGCCAGCAGCTACCTACTAGCGGGGGGGGACTACGAGCAGTACTTC. Filled out from reference TRBV5-1 and TRBJ2-7, the complete variable domain reads KAGVTQTPRYLIKTRGQQVTLSCSPISGHRSVSWYQQTPGQGLQFLFEYFSETQRNKGNFPGRFSGRQFSNSRSEMNVSTLELGDSALYLCASSYLLAGGDYEQYFGPGTRLTVT.

The rearrangement links TRBV24-1 to TRBJ2-6; TRBD1 matches at 7 bases. This CDR3 contains 18 residues. The V gene end was trimmed by 9 bases and the J gene end by 4 bases; junction bases not matched to a gene: 17. From germline, CDR1 is KGHDR and CDR2 SFDVKD. The DNA of the CDR3 is TGTGCCACCCGAAGGGACAGCATCCTATCGTGGGGGGCCAACGTCCTGACTTTC. This gives the protein CATRRDSILSWGANVLTF.

This clone was observed a single time. J is TRBJ1-6 and V is TRBV11-2; a possible D gene is TRBD1 (5 bases). Germline V gives CDR1 SGHAT, CDR2 FQNNGV. V was cut by 4 bases and J by 5 bases, with 12 bases left in between. This CDR3 spans 15 amino acids. The CDR3 DNA sequence: TGTGCCAGCAGCTCCATGGGGGGGAATAATTCACCCCTCCACTTT. Its translation: CASSSMGGNNSPLHF. The variable domain in full, with the rest retrieved from reference TRBV11-2 and TRBJ1-6, is EAGVAQSPRYKIIEKRQSVAFWCNPISGHATLYWYQQILGQGPKLLIQFQNNGVVDDSQLPKDRFSAERLKGVDSTLKIQPAKLEDSAVYLCASSSMGGNNSPLHFGNGTRLTVT.

The chain is built from TRBV24-1 and TRBJ1-1; 10 bases agree with TRBD1. CDR3 length equals 15 residues. From germline, CDR1 is KGHDR and CDR2 SFDVKD. The junction had 11 bases not matched to a gene; V was cut back by 10 bases and J by 4 bases. CDR3 bases: TGTGCCACTTGGGCTGGGGGACAGGGGTGCACTGAAGCTTTCTTT. Its protein product is CATWAGGQGCTEAFF.

V gene TRBV5-1 combines with J gene TRBJ1-4; TRBD1 matches at 7 bases. There are 15 residues in the CDR3. Germline-derived CDR1 and CDR2 are SGHRS and YFSETQ. J lost 8 bases, V lost 0 bases, and 7 bases had no gene match. CDR3 DNA sequence: TGCGCCAGCAGCTTGGAGCAGGGGGTAGGCGAAAAACTGTTTTTT. This codes for CASSLEQGVGEKLFF. Based on the CDR3 plus reference TRBV5-1 and TRBJ1-4, the full variable domain is KAGVTQTPRYLIKTRGQQVTLSCSPISGHRSVSWYQQTPGQGLQFLFEYFSETQRNKGNFPGRFSGRQFSNSRSEMNVSTLELGDSALYLCASSLEQGVGEKLFFGSGTQLSVL.

The chain recombines TRBV11-2 with TRBJ1-3; a weak D match, TRBD1 (6 bases). The germline V gene encodes CDR1 SGHAT and CDR2 FQNNGV. There are 18 residues in the CDR3. Deletions cut 3 bases from V and 2 bases from J, with 20 bases between. CDR3: CASSFIMQRGTTGNTIYF. For the CDR3, the DNA is TGTGCCAGCAGCTTTATAATGCAGAGGGGGACTACTGGAAACACCATATATTTT. Full variable domain (outside the CDR3, taken from reference TRBV11-2 and TRBJ1-3): EAGVAQSPRYKIIEKRQSVAFWCNPISGHATLYWYQQILGQGPKLLIQFQNNGVVDDSQLPKDRFSAERLKGVDSTLKIQPAKLEDSAVYLCASSFIMQRGTTGNTIYFGEGSWLTVV.

The chain is built from TRBV10-3 and TRBJ1-2; 9 bases align to TRBD1. CDR3 length: 16 amino acids. CDR1 ENHRY and CDR2 SYGVKD come from the germline V gene. V shed 4 bases and J 3 bases; nucleotides not matched to a gene: 9. This CDR3 reads CAISVGLTGGDYGYTF. CDR3 sequence (DNA): TGTGCCATCAGTGTCGGACTGACAGGGGGGGACTATGGCTACACCTTC.

The rearrangement uses TRBV30 and TRBJ1-1; D perhaps matches TRBD1 (5 bases). Trimming removed 2 bases from V and 4 bases from J, with 17 bases in between. CDR1 and CDR2 (germline): GTSNPN, SVGIG (reference sequence). The CDR3 covers 15 residues. The CDR3 protein is CAWSLATGGGTEAFF. As DNA, the CDR3 is TGTGCCTGGAGTCTAGCTACCGGGGGAGGCACTGAAGCTTTCTTT.

CDR3 amino acids: CAWGPRENTEAFF. In nucleotides, the CDR3 is TGTGCCTGGGGACCACGGGAGAACACTGAAGCTTTCTTT. The chain carries TRBV30 and TRBJ1-1; no reliable D call. CDR3 size: 13 residues. Trimming left V 5 bases short and J 1 base short, with 11 bases between. Per germline, CDR1 GTSNPN and CDR2 SVGIG (reference sequence).

The V call is TRBV11-2, the J call TRBJ1-2; tentatively, D is TRBD1 (6 bases). V lost 3 bases and J 5 bases, leaving 10 bases between the germline ends. This CDR3 has 13 residues. CDR1 is SGHAT, CDR2 FQNNGV, per germline. The CDR3 DNA follows: TGTGCCAGCAGCTTGAACAGGGAATATGGCTACACCTTC. Protein: CASSLNREYGYTF.

This chain links TRBV30 with TRBJ2-7; D call uncertain. V dropped 5 bases and J dropped 3 bases, with 17 bases sitting between them. Germline assignment: CDR1 GTSNPN and CDR2 SVGIG (reference sequence). This CDR3 has 14 residues. The CDR3 loop is CAWSKVVNSYEQYF. For the CDR3, the DNA is TGTGCCTGGTCCAAGGTCGTGAACAGCTACGAGCAGTACTTC.

V is TRBV27 and J is TRBJ2-7, with 7 bases that match TRBD1. There are 13 residues in the CDR3. V shed 2 bases, J shed 4 bases, and the junction held 2 bases outside the gene matches. Germline CDR1 reads MNHEY; CDR2 reads SMNVEV (reference sequence). CDR3 nucleotide sequence: TGTGCCAGCAGTTTAGACAGGGCTTACGAGCAGTACTTC. This encodes CASSLDRAYEQYF.

The chain employs TRBV12-5 and TRBJ2-1; no definite D call. From germline, CDR1 is LGHNT and CDR2 FRNRAP. CDR3 size: 13 residues. V lost 1 base and J lost 7, with 8 bases in between. Here the CDR3 reads CASGLEVQNEQFF. CDR3 DNA sequence: TGTGCTAGTGGTTTGGAGGTACAGAATGAGCAGTTCTTC. The complete variable domain, with remaining parts taken from reference TRBV12-5 and TRBJ2-1, reads DARVTQTPRHKVTEMGQEVTMRCQPILGHNTVFWYRQTMMQGLELLAYFRNRAPLDDSGMPKDRFSAEMPDATLATLKIQPSEPRDSAVYFCASGLEVQNEQFFGPGTRLTVL.

The chain carries TRBV24-1 and TRBJ1-6; D is uncertain. CDR3 size: 13 residues. V was pared by 9 bases and J by 5 bases, with 10 bases between. In germline, CDR1 is KGHDR, CDR2 SFDVKD. The CDR3 reads CATREQNNSPLHF. The CDR3 bases are TGTGCCACCCGAGAACAGAATAATTCACCCCTCCACTTT.